The rows below give T cell receptor beta chains drawn from one sample of a study of shared clonotypes between healthy human individuals. The data were produced by immunoSEQ multiplex PCR, yet TCRdb's version contains in-frame clones alone and is incomplete. The table includes 550,000 to 600,000 clones, roughly 98% detected once. Material for sequencing was naive CD8+ T cells sorted from blood. The receptors here all came from a man aged 25 to 40 in good health. CDR3s include the opening cysteine and the closing phenylalanine or tryptophan. The D gene is left open where the match is weak. Clone size is stated in some rows and not others, as once, few, many or a class when expanded.

. | TRBJ2-1 | . | TRBV25-1 | TGTGCCAGCAGTACTATAGGGCATGAGCAGTTCTTC | CASSTIGHEQFF
. | TRBJ2-5 | TRBD2 | TRBV11-2 | TGTGCCAGCAGCGACAAGAGCGGGGAAGAGACCCAGTACTTC | CASSDKSGEETQYF
. | TRBJ2-1 | . | TRBV29-1 | TGCAGCGTTGAACAAGGGAATCTAGGAAGTAATGAGCAGTTCTTC | CSVEQGNLGSNEQFF
. | TRBJ2-1 | . | TRBV27 | TGTGCCAGCAGTTCAAGACTAGTATACAATGAGCAGTTCTTC | CASSSRLVYNEQFF
. | TRBJ2-3 | . | TRBV27 | TGTGCCAGCAGTTTATTGGGCAGAACAGATACGCAGTATTTT | CASSLLGRTDTQYF
. | TRBJ2-7 | TRBD2 | TRBV19 | TGTGCCAGTAGTATTGCGCCTAGCGGAGACGGCTACGAGCAGTACTTC | CASSIAPSGDGYEQYF
. | TRBJ2-3 | . | TRBV29-1 | TGCAGCGTTACCGACTCTTGGGAGGAGGCAGATACGCAGTATTTT | CSVTDSWEEADTQYF
. | TRBJ2-7 | . | TRBV2 | TGTGCCAGCACCGGTGTTATTGGTGTCTCCTACGAGCAGTACTTC | CASTGVIGVSYEQYF
. | TRBJ2-7 | . | TRBV11-3 | TGTGCCAGCAGCCGCGGGTTAACTAACGAGCAGTACTTC | CASSRGLTNEQYF
once | TRBJ2-1 | . | TRBV11-3 | TGTGCCAGCAGCAACCCAGGCAATGAGCAGTTCTTC | CASSNPGNEQFF
. | TRBJ1-4 | . | TRBV7-9 | TGTGCCAGCAGCCCCGTCGTTGGGGGAGAAAAACTGTTTTTT | CASSPVVGGEKLFF
. | TRBJ1-1 | TRBD1 | TRBV10-3 | TGTGCCATCGGCGGGGAGACAGGGGCCGGGCCTGAAGCTTTCTTT | CAIGGETGAGPEAFF
. | TRBJ1-5 | . | TRBV12-2 | TGTGCAAGTCGGGCAGGGGAGCAGCCCCAGCATTTT | CASRAGEQPQHF
. | TRBJ2-1 | . | TRBV5-8 | TGTGCCAGCAGCTTGGTAGGAGATTCTTTCCACAATGAGCAGTTCTTC | CASSLVGDSFHNEQFF
. | TRBJ2-4 | . | TRBV20-1 | TGCAGTGCCAAGGACTTAAACATTCAGTACTTC | CSAKDLNIQYF
. | TRBJ1-2 | . | TRBV29-1 | TGCAGCGTTGACAGGAACTATGGCTACACCTTC | CSVDRNYGYTF
. | TRBJ2-2 | TRBD1 | TRBV10-3 | TGTGCCATCAGGGGGACAGGGGAATTGCGGGATCCGAACACCGGGGAGCTGTTTTTT | CAIRGTGELRDPNTGELFF
. | TRBJ1-2 | TRBD1 | TRBV4-2 | TGTGCCAGCAGCCAGTCATTCCGGGACAGGTCTAACTATGGCTACACCTTC | CASSQSFRDRSNYGYTF